The next 26 T cell receptor beta chains were all read from a single sample in a study of cytomegalovirus exposure and HLA in healthy donors. Researchers ran the PCR with 60 Vbeta and 13 Jbeta primers. The data were produced by immunoSEQ multiplex PCR, yet TCRdb's version contains in-frame clones alone and is incomplete. The sample has just over 150,000 clones, about 80% seen once. The sequenced sample consisted of PBMCs. The source is a female donor in good health and CMV-seronegative.

The chain uses TRBV4-1 and TRBJ2-6, with 7 bases identical to TRBD1. The CDR3 has 18 residues. Germline V lookup: CDR1 MGHRA, CDR2 YSYEKL. Trimming cost V 1 base and J 0 bases; bases outside gene matches: 6. CDR3 DNA sequence: TGCGCCAGCAGCCAAGTTCGGGACAGATACTCTGGGGCCAACGTCCTGACTTTC. It encodes CASSQVRDRYSGANVLTF.

The chain combines TRBV2 with TRBJ2-7; D gene unclear. Germline V gene data show CDR1 as SNHLY and CDR2 as FYNNEI. V was clipped by 8 bases and J by 4 bases, with 12 bases between them. The CDR3 length is 12 residues. The CDR3: CASYPVSYEQYF. CDR3 DNA sequence: TGTGCCAGCTATCCAGTTTCGTACGAGCAGTACTTC.

J is TRBJ1-1 and V is TRBV6-6; weak D call: TRBD1 (6 bases). This CDR3 has 15 residues. The germline gives CDR1 MNHNY, CDR2 SVGAGI (reference sequence). Trimming took 0 bases from V and 1 from J, leaving 9 bases between them. Here the CDR3 reads CASSYSRQANTEAFF. CDR3 coding DNA: TGTGCCAGCAGTTACTCGAGACAGGCGAACACTGAAGCTTTCTTT.

This sequence joins TRBV27 and TRBJ2-7; TRBD2 is a possible D gene (5 bases). V shed 3 bases and J shed 3 bases, with 15 bases lying between them. The germline V gene encodes CDR1 MNHEY and CDR2 SMNVEV (reference sequence). The CDR3 is made up of 15 amino acids. CDR3 DNA sequence: TGTGCCAGCAGTTTGACACCGGGAAACATCTACGAGCAGTACTTC. Translation gives CASSLTPGNIYEQYF.

The chain joins TRBV9 to TRBJ2-5; D might be TRBD2 (6 bases). The CDR3 loop spans 16 amino acids. The V end lost 0 bases, the J end lost 5 bases, and 17 bases lay between the germline ends. Germline CDR1 reads SGDLS; CDR2 reads YYNGEE. CDR3 bases: TGTGCCAGCAGCGTAGCTGGGGCGAGACTAGGGGAGACCCAGTACTTC. This gives the protein CASSVAGARLGETQYF.

V is TRBV6-5 and J is TRBJ2-7; D uncertain. Trimming stripped 2 bases from V and 0 bases from J, with 8 bases between. CDR1 and CDR2 (germline): MNHEY, SVGAGI. The CDR3 consists of 14 residues. The CDR3 here is CASSYASSSYEQYF. CDR3 DNA sequence: TGTGCCAGCAGTTACGCGTCTAGCTCCTACGAGCAGTACTTC.

V and J are TRBV19 and TRBJ1-1; no reliable D call. V lost 2 bases and J lost 0, with 13 bases in between. Germline CDR1 reads LNHDA; CDR2 reads SQIVND (reference sequence). The CDR3 is 16 amino acids. The CDR3 DNA is TGTGCCAGTAGTATAACCCTCCGGTCTATGAACACTGAAGCTTTCTTT. Its translation: CASSITLRSMNTEAFF.

The chain joins TRBV5-1 to TRBJ2-5; TRBD2 agrees at 8 bases. CDR1 is SGHRS and CDR2 is YFSETQ in the germline V gene. The CDR3 consists of 17 residues. Losses at the gene ends were 4 bases for V and 6 bases for J; bases not matched to a gene: 17. CDR3 protein: CASSVDGGGRGRQTQYF. Written as DNA, the CDR3 is TGCGCCAGCAGCGTGGATGGCGGGGGGAGGGGAAGGCAGACCCAGTACTTC.

The chain employs TRBV5-6 and TRBJ1-4, with a tentative D call TRBD1 (6 bases). Trimming pared 2 bases from V and 7 bases from J, leaving 9 bases between. The CDR3 contains 13 residues. Germline CDR1 SGHDT, CDR2 YYEEEE. The chain's CDR3 is CASSFRTVEKLFF. CDR3 sequence (DNA): TGTGCCAGCAGCTTCCGGACAGTTGAAAAACTGTTTTTT. The variable domain in full, completed from reference TRBV5-6 and TRBJ1-4, reads DAGVTQSPTHLIKTRGQQVTLRCSPKSGHDTVSWYQQALGQGPQFIFQYYEEEERQRGNFPDRFSGHQFPNYSSELNVNALLLGDSALYLCASSFRTVEKLFFGSGTQLSVL.

This rearrangement joins TRBV5-5 to TRBJ1-1; 8 nucleotides agree with TRBD1. The germline V gene encodes CDR1 SGHKS and CDR2 YYEKEE (reference sequence). The CDR3 is made up of 13 amino acids. The junction had 5 bases not matched to a gene; V was cut back by 4 bases and J by 6 bases. DNA of the CDR3: TGTGCCAGCAGCCCTTACAGGGGGTCTGAAGCTTTCTTT. This encodes CASSPYRGSEAFF.

This chain joins TRBV7-9 and TRBJ2-5; D is ambiguous. Germline CDR1 reads SEHNR; CDR2 reads FQNEAQ (reference sequence). V lost 2 bases, J lost 1 base, and 8 bases lay in between. The CDR3 covers 14 residues. CDR3 nucleotide sequence: TGTGCCAGCAGCTTAATGACGGGCCAAGAGACCCAGTACTTC. It codes for CASSLMTGQETQYF.

V and J are TRBV7-9 and TRBJ1-1; tentatively, D is TRBD1 (5 bases). The germline CDR1 and CDR2 sequences are SEHNR and FQNEAQ (reference sequence). This CDR3 has 13 residues. Trimming took 1 base from V and 3 from J, leaving 6 bases between them. This CDR3 is CASSLGQYTEAFF. CDR3 nucleotide sequence: TGTGCCAGCAGCTTAGGACAGTACACTGAAGCTTTCTTT.

The gene calls are TRBV6-5 and TRBJ2-1; D might be TRBD2 (6 bases). The CDR3 contains 12 residues. Trimming left V 7 bases short and J 13 bases short, with 17 bases between. Looked up from germline, CDR1 is MNHEY and CDR2 is SVGAGI. This CDR3 reads CASTGVREDQFF. The CDR3 DNA sequence: TGTGCCAGCACGGGGGTTCGGGAAGATCAGTTCTTC.

This rearrangement joins TRBV5-1 to TRBJ2-3; weak D call: TRBD1 (6 bases). Trimming stripped 0 bases from V and 4 bases from J, with 9 bases between. Germline CDR1 is SGHRS and CDR2 is YFSETQ. This CDR3 is built from 14 residues. CDR3 protein: CASSLEQGADTQYF. The CDR3 DNA is TGCGCCAGCAGCTTGGAACAGGGAGCAGATACGCAGTATTTT.

The rearrangement links TRBV28 to TRBJ2-1; 12 nucleotides align to TRBD2. CDR1 is MDHEN and CDR2 is SYDVKM in the germline V gene. J lost 5 bases, V lost 5 bases, and 10 bases had no gene match. This CDR3 is 17 amino acids long. The CDR3 nucleotides read TGTGCCAGCAGTCCCCCCTGGCTAGCGGGAGGGAACAATGAGCAGTTCTTC. Translating gives CASSPPWLAGGNNEQFF.

The chain has TRBV7-3 and TRBJ2-7; D possibly corresponds to TRBD2 (5 bases). This CDR3 spans 14 amino acids. Trimming shortened V by 5 bases and J by 5 bases, and 16 bases separated the two germline ends. Germline CDR1 and CDR2: SGHTA and FQGTGA. CDR3 in amino acids: CASSPRPGIHEQYF. CDR3 nucleotide sequence: TGTGCCAGCAGCCCCCGCCCGGGAATACACGAGCAGTACTTC. The whole variable domain, filled in from reference TRBV7-3 and TRBJ2-7, reads GAGVSQTPSNKVTEKGKYVELRCDPISGHTALYWYRQSLGQGPEFLIYFQGTGAADDSGLPNDRFFAVRPEGSVSTLKIQRTERGDSAVYLCASSPRPGIHEQYFGPGTRLTVT.

This rearrangement joins TRBV30 to TRBJ1-3; D not resolved. CDR1 is GTSNPN, CDR2 SVGIG, per germline (reference sequence). There are 15 residues in the CDR3. Trimming cost V 5 bases and J 3 bases, with 17 bases left between them. The CDR3 DNA is TGTGCCTGGCGCCTACGAGGAGGGTATGGAAACACCATATATTTT. Protein: CAWRLRGGYGNTIYF.

V gene TRBV2 combines with J gene TRBJ1-2; no clear D gene. The CDR3 extends over 16 amino acids. CDR1 and CDR2 from the germline V gene are SNHLY and FYNNEI. With 5 bases removed from V and 5 bases from J, the gap between germline ends came to 21 bases. CDR3 loop: CASSTPWREKSYGYTF. CDR3 sequence (DNA): TGTGCCAGCAGTACGCCTTGGAGGGAGAAATCGTATGGCTACACCTTC.

This clone was detected only once. CDR3 in DNA: TGTGCCAGCAGTTTGGGGGACAGGGGTTATGGCTACACCTTC. Its protein is CASSLGDRGYGYTF. This chain joins TRBV6-5 and TRBJ1-2; 10 bases match TRBD1. V lost 4 bases and J lost 5; bases outside the gene matches: 4. The CDR3 has 14 amino acids. CDR1 and CDR2 from the germline V gene are MNHEY and SVGAGI.

V is TRBV9 and J is TRBJ1-3; 12 nucleotides agree with TRBD1. CDR1 and CDR2 (germline): SGDLS, YYNGEE. The CDR3 has 18 amino acids. With 3 bases clipped from V and 2 bases from J, the junction kept 9 bases outside the gene matches. The CDR3 region has the DNA TGTGCCAGCAGCGGGGGGACAGGGGGCGAGGGAACTGGAAACACCATATATTTT. Protein: CASSGGTGGEGTGNTIYF.

The chain recombines TRBV5-4 with TRBJ2-5; the D gene is possibly TRBD1 (6 bases). Trimming stripped 4 bases from V and 2 bases from J, with 9 bases between. Germline CDR1 reads SGHNT; CDR2 reads YYREEE (reference sequence). The CDR3 has 13 amino acids. CDR3 sequence: CASSRTGQETQYF. CDR3 in DNA: TGTGCCAGCAGCCGTACAGGGCAAGAGACCCAGTACTTC.

This chain joins TRBV19 and TRBJ2-2; 7 bases align to TRBD1. Germline assignment: CDR1 LNHDA and CDR2 SQIVND (reference sequence). Losses at the gene ends were 1 base for V and 4 bases for J; bases not matched to a gene: 6. This CDR3 has 16 amino acids. Written as DNA, the CDR3 is TGTGCCAGTAGTATAGGGTCAGGGGGTTCCACCGGGGAGCTGTTTTTT. This encodes CASSIGSGGSTGELFF.

The CDR3 DNA reads TGCGCCAGCAGCTTGGAAGGGGGAGATAACTATGGCTACACCTTC. Its protein product is CASSLEGGDNYGYTF. The chain employs TRBV5-1 and TRBJ1-2, with D tentatively TRBD1 (6 bases). Trimming cost V 0 bases and J 1 base, with 10 bases left between them. The CDR3 covers 15 residues. Germline lookup yields CDR1 SGHRS and CDR2 YFSETQ.

The chain employs TRBV7-9 and TRBJ1-2; no definite D call. V was trimmed by 1 base and J by 4 bases, leaving 7 bases between them. CDR3 length equals 13 residues. Germline lookup yields CDR1 SEHNR and CDR2 FQNEAQ (reference sequence). CDR3 nucleotide sequence: TGTGCCAGCAGCTTAGAGCCACCCTATGGCTACACCTTC. Amino acid sequence: CASSLEPPYGYTF.

The rearrangement links TRBV27 to TRBJ1-5, with 9 positions matching TRBD1. Germline-derived CDR1 and CDR2 are MNHEY and SMNVEV (reference sequence). The CDR3 is made up of 15 amino acids. V was clipped by 6 bases and J by 1 base; unmatched bases: 4. The CDR3 DNA reads as TGTGCCAGCAGAACAGGGGGCGCAAGCAATCAGCCCCAGCATTTT. Amino acid sequence: CASRTGGASNQPQHF.

The chain uses TRBV27 and TRBJ2-7; 7 bases agree with TRBD1. The CDR3 spans 14 residues. Germline lookup yields CDR1 MNHEY and CDR2 SMNVEV (reference sequence). Trimming took 4 bases from V and 3 from J; bases not matched to a gene: 6. CDR3 in amino acids: CASSSGQGVYEQYF. The CDR3 nucleotides are TGTGCCAGCAGTTCGGGTCAGGGGGTCTACGAGCAGTACTTC.